This T cell receptor (beta chain) was found in a study of blood T cells in healthy people across ages. Together with a sample-barcoded 5' primer, a J-beta primer mix was included in a second PCR lasting roughly 6 to 12 cycles. TCRdb reprocessed the 5' RACE reads via MiXCR and lists one record per CDR3 protein. The data contain 800,000 to 950,000 distinct CDR3 sequences, approximately 32% of them singletons. The ends were cut back, 2 bases at V and 2 bases at J, with 13 bases in the middle. The CDR3 is 15 amino acids. Looked up from germline, CDR1 is SNHLY and CDR2 is FYNNEI. This sample was shared with a second study, whose subject was T cells of mothers and their children.

Sequencing used blood. This chain links TRBV2 with TRBJ2-7; D gene unclear. This clonotype originated in a woman aged 35 to 49 in good health. DNA of the CDR3: TGTGCCAGCAGTGAAATCGGCGGCGGTACCTACGAGCAGTACTTC. Residues: CASSEIGGGTYEQYF.